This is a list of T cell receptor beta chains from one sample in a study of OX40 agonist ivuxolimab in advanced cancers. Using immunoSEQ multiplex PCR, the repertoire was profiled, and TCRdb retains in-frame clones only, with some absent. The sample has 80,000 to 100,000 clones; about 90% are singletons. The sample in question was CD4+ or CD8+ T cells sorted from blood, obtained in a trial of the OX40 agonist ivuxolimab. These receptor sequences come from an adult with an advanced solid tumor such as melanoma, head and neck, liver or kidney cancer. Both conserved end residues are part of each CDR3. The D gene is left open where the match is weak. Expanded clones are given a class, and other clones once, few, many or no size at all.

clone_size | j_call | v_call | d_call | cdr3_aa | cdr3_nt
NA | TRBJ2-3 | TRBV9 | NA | CASSVEAGPAGDTQYF | TGTGCCAGCAGCGTAGAAGCGGGCCCCGCCGGGGATACGCAGTATTTT
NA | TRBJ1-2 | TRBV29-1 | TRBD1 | CSVERTGENGYTF | TGCAGCGTTGAACGGACAGGGGAAAATGGCTACACCTTC
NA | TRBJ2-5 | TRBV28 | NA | CASSSLQDPRNQETQYF | TGTGCCAGCAGTTCCCTCCAAGACCCGCGAAACCAAGAGACCCAGTACTTC
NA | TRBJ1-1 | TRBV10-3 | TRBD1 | CAISRQGADTEAFF | TGTGCCATCAGCCGACAGGGGGCCGACACTGAAGCTTTCTTT
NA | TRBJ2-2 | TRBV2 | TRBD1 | CASSWDRRGELFF | TGTGCCAGCAGCTGGGACAGGCGGGGGGAGCTGTTTTTT
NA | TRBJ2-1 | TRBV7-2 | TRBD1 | CASSLNRGPEQFF | TGTGCCAGCAGCTTGAACAGGGGACCTGAGCAGTTCTTC
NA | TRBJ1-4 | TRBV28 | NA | CASRRVPTNEKLFF | TGTGCCAGCAGACGAGTCCCGACTAATGAAAAACTGTTTTTT
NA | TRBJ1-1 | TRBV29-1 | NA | CSVGPGHNTEAFF | TGCAGCGTGGGCCCCGGGCATAACACTGAAGCTTTCTTT
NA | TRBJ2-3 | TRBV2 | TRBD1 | CASMGQSLITDTQYF | TGTGCCAGCATGGGACAGAGCCTTATCACAGATACGCAGTATTTT
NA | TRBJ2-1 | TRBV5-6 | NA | CASSFSGLGLSHEQFF | TGTGCCAGCAGCTTCTCGGGTCTAGGGTTGTCGCATGAGCAGTTCTTC
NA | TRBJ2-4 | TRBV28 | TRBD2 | CASSPDAGGRSIQYF | TGTGCCAGCAGTCCGGATGCGGGGGGGCGGAGCATTCAGTACTTC
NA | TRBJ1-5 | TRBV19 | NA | CASSREGRPQHF | TGTGCCAGTAGTAGGGAGGGGAGGCCCCAGCATTTT
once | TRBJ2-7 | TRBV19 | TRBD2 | CASTERGGYEQYF | TGTGCCAGTACGGAGCGGGGGGGCTACGAGCAGTACTTC
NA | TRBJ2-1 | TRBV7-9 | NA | CASSYRAARSYNEQFF | TGTGCCAGCAGCTACCGGGCGGCCCGCTCCTACAATGAGCAGTTCTTC
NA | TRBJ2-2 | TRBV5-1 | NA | CASSQRGGPSTGELFF | TGCGCCAGCAGCCAACGAGGGGGGCCGTCCACCGGGGAGCTGTTTTTT
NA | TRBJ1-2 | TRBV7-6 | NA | CASSQESRANYGYTF | TGTGCCAGCAGTCAAGAGTCTCGAGCTAACTATGGCTACACCTTC
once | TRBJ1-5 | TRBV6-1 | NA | CASSVGTLVDSNQPQHF | TGTGCCAGCAGTGTAGGGACGTTAGTCGATAGCAATCAGCCCCAGCATTTT
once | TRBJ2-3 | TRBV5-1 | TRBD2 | CASSPVGSGGTNTDTQYF | TGCGCCAGCAGCCCTGTGGGGAGCGGGGGGACCAACACAGATACGCAGTATTTT
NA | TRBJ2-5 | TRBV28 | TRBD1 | CASSGQGSQETQYF | TGTGCCAGCTCGGGACAGGGATCTCAAGAGACCCAGTACTTC
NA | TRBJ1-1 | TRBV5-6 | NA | CASSFKGATGTEAFF | TGTGCCAGCAGCTTTAAGGGCGCCACTGGCACTGAAGCTTTCTTT
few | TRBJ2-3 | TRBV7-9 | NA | CASSFVDSTDTQYF | TGTGCCAGCAGCTTCGTCGACAGCACAGATACGCAGTATTTT
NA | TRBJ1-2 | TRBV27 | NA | CASSDTSGHLYGYTF | TGTGCCAGCAGTGACACCTCGGGACACCTCTATGGCTACACCTTC
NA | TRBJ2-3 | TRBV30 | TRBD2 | CAWSGTSGGSTDTQYF | TGTGCCTGGAGTGGGACTAGCGGGGGGAGCACAGATACGCAGTATTTT
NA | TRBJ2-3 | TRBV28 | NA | CASTQKGYGTDTQYF | TGTGCCAGCACCCAAAAGGGTTACGGGACAGATACGCAGTATTTT
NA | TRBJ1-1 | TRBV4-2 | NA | CASGNYREDTEAFF | TGTGCCAGCGGAAATTACAGGGAAGACACTGAAGCTTTCTTT
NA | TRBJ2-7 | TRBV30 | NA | CAWTMGLSYEQYF | TGTGCCTGGACTATGGGGCTATCCTACGAGCAGTACTTC